Shown below are 20 T cell receptor beta chains from a single sample sequenced in a study of T cell responses to AZD1222 COVID-19 vaccine. Only in-frame clones appear in the TCRdb table, and some are missing; sequencing was by immunoSEQ multiplex PCR. The sample contains about 57,000 clones, about 90% of which appear only once. The material was peripheral blood, obtained on day 0 of AZD1222 vaccination. The origin of the receptors is an adult in good health.

This sequence joins TRBV7-2 and TRBJ1-2; D is uncertain. V lost 4 bases and J lost 8, with 23 bases in between. The CDR3 has 16 amino acids. CDR1 and CDR2 from the germline V gene are SGHTA and FQGNSA. Here the CDR3 DNA reads TGTGCCAGCAGCTGGGATTGGTATGATAGGGCAGGAGGCTACACCTTC. This gives the protein CASSWDWYDRAGGYTF. Full variable domain (missing parts from reference TRBV7-2 and TRBJ1-2): GAGVSQSPSNKVTEKGKDVELRCDPISGHTALYWYRQSLGQGLEFLIYFQGNSAPDKSGLPSDRFSAERTGGSVSTLTIQRTQQEDSAVYLCASSWDWYDRAGGYTFGSGTRLTVV.

J is TRBJ2-2 and V is TRBV19; 12 bases are shared with TRBD2. Germline-derived CDR1 and CDR2 are LNHDA and SQIVND (reference sequence). Trimming removed 3 bases from V and 7 bases from J; junction bases left unmatched: 3. CDR3 length: 15 amino acids. The CDR3 DNA reads as TGTGCCAGTAGTATCCTAGCGGGAGGGAGCGGGGAGCTGTTTTTT. This encodes CASSILAGGSGELFF.

A remark on this clone: Other DNA sequences from this sample encode an identical CDR3 as well. The gene calls are TRBV7-2 and TRBJ2-7; D is unclear. With 5 bases removed from V and 4 bases from J, the gap between germline ends came to 6 bases. The germline CDR1 and CDR2 sequences are SGHTA and FQGNSA. The CDR3 is made up of 11 amino acids. CDR3 in DNA: TGTGCCAGCAGCGACCGATACGAGCAGTACTTC. It translates to CASSDRYEQYF.

This clone was counted a few times. CDR3 nucleotide sequence: TGTGCCTGGAGTCCGGGCAGAGGGGAGCAGTACTTC. Protein: CAWSPGRGEQYF. The rearrangement uses TRBV30 and TRBJ2-7; the D gene is possibly TRBD2 (5 bases). CDR1 and CDR2 from the germline V gene are GTSNPN and SVGIG (reference sequence). V lost 2 bases to trimming and J lost 7 bases, with 12 bases between them. This CDR3 region has 12 residues.

The chain uses TRBV3-1 (or the pseudogene TRBV3-2) and TRBJ2-7; D call uncertain. The germline V gene has CDR1 LGHDT and CDR2 YNNKEL (reference sequence). The CDR3 extends over 13 amino acids. The ends were cut back, 0 bases at V and 7 bases at J, with 10 bases in the middle. DNA for the CDR3: TGTGCCAGCAGCCAAGACCTTCCCGGGGAGCAGTACTTC. It is translated as CASSQDLPGEQYF.

The gene calls are TRBV7-9 and TRBJ1-1, with D unresolved. This CDR3 has 12 residues. Germline CDR1 and CDR2: SEHNR and FQNEAQ (reference sequence). V gave up 6 bases and J gave up 1 base, with 6 bases separating them. The CDR3 DNA is TGTGCCAGCAGATCAGAGAACACTGAAGCTTTCTTT. This encodes CASRSENTEAFF.

The V gene is TRBV3-1 (or the pseudogene TRBV3-2), the J gene TRBJ2-7; D remains ambiguous. This CDR3 contains 15 residues. The germline V gene has CDR1 LGHDT and CDR2 YNNKEL (reference sequence). Trimming cost V 4 bases and J 1 base, with 14 bases left between them. CDR3 nucleotides: TGTGCCAGCAGCCCCCCCCAGGATGGGTCCTACGAGCAGTACTTC. As protein: CASSPPQDGSYEQYF.

This clone occurred a few times. The chain couples TRBV27 to TRBJ1-6; D not resolved. Trimming left V 6 bases short and J 6 bases short, with 12 bases between. CDR1 and CDR2 from the germline V gene are MNHEY and SMNVEV (reference sequence). The CDR3 runs 14 residues. This CDR3 reads CASRPSLINSPLHF. In DNA form, the CDR3 reads TGTGCCAGCAGACCAAGCTTAATTAATTCACCCCTCCACTTT.

This clone was found once. This sequence joins TRBV19 and TRBJ1-1, with D tentatively TRBD1 (6 bases). CDR3 length: 14 residues. V lost 3 bases, J lost 4 bases, and 12 bases lay in between. CDR1 and CDR2 (germline): LNHDA, SQIVND (reference sequence). The CDR3 nucleotides read TGTGCCAGTAGTATTTCCGGGGGCGGCACTGAAGCTTTCTTT. This sequence encodes CASSISGGGTEAFF.

The CDR3 DNA follows: TGTGCCAGCAGCTTAGAGGATCGTGGGGGCGACAGGTTCAATGAGCAGTTCTTC. This translates into CASSLEDRGGDRFNEQFF. J is TRBJ2-1 and V is TRBV11-3, with a possible D match to TRBD1 (6 bases). The CDR3 totals 18 residues. V lost 0 bases to trimming and J lost 6 bases, with 21 bases between them. Germline-derived CDR1 and CDR2 are SGHNT and YENEEA.

The CDR3 spells CASSLGSRTDNEQFF. The CDR3 DNA reads TGTGCCAGCAGCTTGGGCTCTAGGACCGACAATGAGCAGTTCTTC. This chain links TRBV7-6 with TRBJ2-1; D remains unclear. Trimming shortened V by 3 bases and J by 5 bases, and 14 bases separated the two germline ends. The CDR3 is 15 residues long. Per the germline V gene, CDR1 is SGHVS and CDR2 is FNYEAQ.

The chain combines TRBV28 with TRBJ2-1; 10 bases fit TRBD2. V shed 4 bases, J shed 5 bases, and the junction held 5 bases outside the gene matches. The CDR3 contains 15 residues. Germline loops: CDR1 MDHEN, CDR2 SYDVKM. CDR3 DNA: TGTGCCAGCAGTTCCCCTAGCGGGAGAAACAATGAGCAGTTCTTC. It codes for CASSSPSGRNNEQFF.

The chain joins TRBV7-2 to TRBJ2-2, with a possible D match to TRBD1 (5 bases). The CDR3 consists of 14 residues. Germline CDR1 SGHTA, CDR2 FQGNSA. Trimming left V 1 base short and J 5 bases short, with 8 bases between. Here the CDR3 reads CASSLGAGTGELFF. The CDR3 DNA reads as TGTGCCAGCAGCTTAGGGGCAGGGACCGGGGAGCTGTTTTTT.

V usage is TRBV27 and J usage is TRBJ2-1; D is unresolved. V was clipped by 2 bases and J by 2 bases, with 7 bases between them. This CDR3 has 14 amino acids. Per germline, CDR1 MNHEY and CDR2 SMNVEV (reference sequence). CDR3 sequence reads: CASSLGSPYNEQFF. In DNA, the CDR3 is TGTGCCAGCAGTTTAGGTAGCCCCTACAATGAGCAGTTCTTC.

The V call is TRBV12-5, the J call TRBJ2-1; D may be TRBD1 or TRBD2 (7 bases each). V lost 5 bases, J lost 0 bases, and 23 bases lay in between. The germline V gene encodes CDR1 LGHNT and CDR2 FRNRAP. This CDR3 is built from 19 residues. The CDR3 DNA reads as TGTGCTAGTGGTGGACGACAGGGCGGGGGAGGGCCCTCCTACAATGAGCAGTTCTTC. Its translation: CASGGRQGGGGPSYNEQFF.

This chain uses TRBV4-2 with TRBJ2-1; TRBD1 matches 7 bases. CDR1 and CDR2 (germline): LGHNA, YNFKEQ. The CDR3 extends over 16 amino acids. The J segment lost 3 bases and the V segment lost 0 bases, leaving 5 bases of the junction unmatched. The CDR3 DNA reads as TGTGCCAGCAGCCAAGAGATCGGGACAGTCTACAATGAGCAGTTCTTC. Translation: CASSQEIGTVYNEQFF.

This chain links TRBV24-1 with TRBJ2-5; 7 nucleotides align to TRBD1. The CDR3 length is 13 residues. The trim removed 10 bases at V and 2 bases at J, leaving 6 bases unmatched. Germline CDR1 reads KGHDR; CDR2 reads SFDVKD. CDR3 DNA: TGTGCCACAGAAACAGGGGATCAAGAGACCCAGTACTTC. This gives the protein CATETGDQETQYF.

This clone was detected a few times. The chain is built from TRBV2 and TRBJ1-5; no firm D call. Per the germline V gene, CDR1 is SNHLY and CDR2 is FYNNEI. The CDR3 has 14 amino acids. The V and J ends lost 7 bases and 4 bases respectively, with 14 bases between them. CDR3 amino acids: CASTSQGSNQPQHF. Written as DNA, the CDR3 is TGTGCCAGCACCAGCCAAGGAAGTAATCAGCCCCAGCATTTT.

J is TRBJ2-7 and V is TRBV5-4; TRBD1 matches at 10 bases. V lost 4 bases, J lost 7 bases, and 11 bases stayed unmatched. The CDR3 is made up of 15 amino acids. The germline V gene has CDR1 SGHNT and CDR2 YYREEE (reference sequence). CDR3 residues: CASSERQGAIGEQYF. CDR3 in DNA: TGTGCCAGCAGCGAACGACAGGGGGCTATTGGGGAGCAGTACTTC.

The rearrangement links TRBV2 to TRBJ2-7; D gene unclear. This CDR3 comprises 13 residues. The V end lost 3 bases, the J end lost 0 bases, and 6 bases lay between the germline ends. Germline V CDR1 and CDR2: SNHLY, FYNNEI. The chain's CDR3 is CASSDQVSYEQYF. In nucleotides, the CDR3 is TGTGCCAGCAGTGACCAGGTCTCCTACGAGCAGTACTTC.